This T cell receptor (beta chain) emerged from a study of response to subunit inactivated influenza vaccine. General study points: It was the authors' suggestion that each seasonal influenza vaccination recruits few new T cells.

For this clonotype: What it binds is not known. One end of the junction fails to match germline, which may point to a read error.

TCRdb fed the RT-PCR reads into MiXCR, producing one record per CDR3 protein. The profile shows 250,000 to 350,000 distinct CDR3 sequences, roughly 20% of them singletons. The CDR3 is made up of 14 amino acids. Germline V CDR1 and CDR2: SGHRS, YFSETQ. The TCR was taken from a man between 50 and 69 years old who received an inactivated influenza vaccine. V is TRBV5-1 and J is TRBJ2-1; perhaps D is TRBD1 or TRBD2 (5 bases each). The material was PBMCs from blood, obtained 21 months after vaccination. The CDR3 DNA reads as TGCGCCAGCAGATTGGATGGGGGATACAATGAGCAGTTCTTC. Protein: CASRLDGGYNEQFF.